The 23 T cell receptor beta chains in this list originate from one sample, sequenced in a study of blood T cell repertoires in COVID-19. The data were produced by immunoSEQ multiplex PCR, yet TCRdb's version contains in-frame clones alone and is incomplete. This repertoire shows nearly 15,000 clones, approximately 90% found once; its top ten account for about 8.1%. Sample: peripheral blood. The receptors stem from a human donor in a cohort sampled during active COVID-19.

Here the CDR3 DNA reads TGTGCCAGCTCACCAACCGGGACAGGGAACACTGAAGCTTTCTTT. Amino acid sequence: CASSPTGTGNTEAFF. The chain joins TRBV18 to TRBJ1-1, with 8 bases aligning to TRBD1. Losses at the gene ends were 2 bases for V and 1 base for J; bases not matched to a gene: 3. This CDR3 is built from 15 residues. Germline values: CDR1 KGHSH, CDR2 LQKENI.

V gene TRBV19 combines with J gene TRBJ2-1, with 10 bases that match TRBD2. V shed 6 bases, J shed 8 bases, and the junction held 16 bases outside the gene matches. CDR3 size: 17 residues. Germline-derived CDR1 and CDR2 are LNHDA and SQIVND (reference sequence). The CDR3 spells CASRGGSSGRARDEQFF. As DNA, the CDR3 is TGTGCCAGTAGGGGAGGATCGAGCGGGAGGGCCAGAGATGAGCAGTTCTTC.

This chain's CDR3 is CASSQGEGAYGYTF. In DNA, the CDR3 is TGCGCCAGCAGCCAAGGTGAGGGTGCCTATGGCTACACCTTC. The chain recombines TRBV4-1 with TRBJ1-2; D is ambiguous. This CDR3 contains 14 residues. Germline V gives CDR1 MGHRA, CDR2 YSYEKL. Trimming pared 1 base from V and 4 bases from J, leaving 10 bases between.

The chain combines TRBV29-1 with TRBJ2-2, with D hard to call. The V gene lost 4 bases and the J gene lost 1 base, with 10 bases spanning the gap. This CDR3 spans 14 amino acids. Germline V gives CDR1 SQVTM, CDR2 ANQGSEA. The CDR3 reads CSVVLSLNTGELFF. Here the CDR3 DNA reads TGCAGCGTTGTGTTGTCCTTGAACACCGGGGAGCTGTTTTTT.

The rearrangement links TRBV11-2 to TRBJ2-1; D is unclear. The CDR3 has 13 amino acids. CDR1 is SGHAT, CDR2 FQNNGV, per germline. V lost 2 bases to trimming and J lost 0 bases, with 2 bases between them. CDR3 loop: CASSLRSYNEQFF. The CDR3 coding sequence is TGTGCCAGCAGCTTACGCTCCTACAATGAGCAGTTCTTC.

The V and J genes are TRBV15 and TRBJ2-2; D may be TRBD2 (5 bases). Germline V gene data show CDR1 as LNHNV and CDR2 as YYDKDF (reference sequence). The CDR3 is 14 amino acids. Trimming took 9 bases from V and 1 from J, leaving 12 bases between them. The CDR3 sequence is CATEAALNTGELFF. The CDR3 DNA sequence: TGTGCCACAGAAGCGGCCCTGAACACCGGGGAGCTGTTTTTT.

This rearrangement joins TRBV9 to TRBJ1-2, with D perhaps TRBD1 (5 bases). Germline CDR1 is SGDLS and CDR2 is YYNGEE. The CDR3 has 15 residues. Trimming pared 2 bases from V and 7 bases from J, leaving 18 bases between. Written as DNA, the CDR3 is TGTGCCAGCAGCGTCGGCAGCTCGGCAAGGGGTGGCTACACCTTC. This gives the protein CASSVGSSARGGYTF.

The chain employs TRBV6-1 and TRBJ2-1; D unresolved. V lost 1 base and J 4 bases, leaving 8 bases between the germline ends. Germline V gene data show CDR1 as MNHNS and CDR2 as SASEGT. This CDR3 comprises 14 residues. DNA of the CDR3: TGTGCCAGCAGTGAAGGGGCTACATACAATGAGCAGTTCTTC. Protein: CASSEGATYNEQFF.

This clone was seen once. V is TRBV6-5 and J is TRBJ1-3; D unclear. The germline V gene has CDR1 MNHEY and CDR2 SVGAGI. The CDR3 consists of 13 residues. Trimming left V 6 bases short and J 2 bases short, with 8 bases between. The CDR3 DNA is TGTGCCAGCAGGGTCGGGACTGGAAACACCATATATTTT. It yields the protein CASRVGTGNTIYF.

This chain uses TRBV28 with TRBJ2-3; TRBD2 matches at 8 bases. Germline V gene data show CDR1 as MDHEN and CDR2 as SYDVKM. The J segment lost 0 bases and the V segment lost 6 bases, leaving 14 bases of the junction unmatched. The CDR3 is 18 residues long. CDR3 region: CASSPLKLAASSTDTQYF. The CDR3 nucleotides read TGTGCCAGCAGCCCCTTAAAACTAGCGGCTTCTAGCACAGATACGCAGTATTTT.

The gene calls are TRBV7-9 and TRBJ1-2; TRBD1 aligns across 10 bases. Germline V gives CDR1 SEHNR, CDR2 FQNEAQ (reference sequence). After removal of 5 bases from V and 6 bases from J, the junction contained 12 bases not matched to a gene. The CDR3 has 16 residues. CDR3 DNA: TGTGCCAGCAGCACCATCCCGGGACAGGGGCCCCATGGCTACACCTTC. This sequence encodes CASSTIPGQGPHGYTF.

The chain recombines TRBV5-1 with TRBJ2-1, with 9 bases aligning to TRBD2. CDR1 and CDR2 from the germline V gene are SGHRS and YFSETQ. The CDR3 is 14 residues long. V lost 5 bases to trimming and J lost 7 bases; unmatched junction nucleotides: 7. The CDR3: CASRSVAGENEQFF. The CDR3 nucleotides read TGCGCCAGCAGAAGTGTAGCGGGAGAAAATGAGCAGTTCTTC.

The chain employs TRBV18 and TRBJ2-2, with TRBD1 identical over 7 bases. This CDR3 is built from 14 residues. V shed 3 bases, J shed 5 bases, and the junction held 3 bases outside the gene matches. Germline lookup yields CDR1 KGHSH and CDR2 LQKENI. The CDR3 loop is CASSPPGGTGELFF. In nucleotides, the CDR3 is TGTGCCAGCTCACCTCCAGGGGGAACCGGGGAGCTGTTTTTT.

V and J are TRBV28 and TRBJ2-1; 12 nucleotides line up with TRBD2. The CDR3 loop spans 15 amino acids. Per the germline V gene, CDR1 is MDHEN and CDR2 is SYDVKM. V trimming: 3 bases; J trimming: 9 bases; junction bases outside the gene matches: 6. The CDR3 sequence is CASSFSLAGGGEQFF. CDR3 nucleotide sequence: TGTGCCAGCAGTTTTAGTCTAGCGGGAGGGGGTGAGCAGTTCTTC. Complete variable domain (other parts from reference TRBV28 and TRBJ2-1): DVKVTQSSRYLVKRTGEKVFLECVQDMDHENMFWYRQDPGLGLRLIYFSYDVKMKEKGDIPEGYSVSREKKERFSLILESASTNQTSMYLCASSFSLAGGGEQFFGPGTRLTVL.

This clone was seen just once. The CDR3 reads CAWSVGLSYNEQFF. CDR3 sequence (DNA): TGTGCCTGGAGTGTTGGGCTTTCCTACAATGAGCAGTTCTTC. This chain connects TRBV30 to TRBJ2-1; no firm D call. V lost 0 bases, J lost 1 base, and 7 bases lay in between. The CDR3 extends over 14 amino acids. Germline assignment: CDR1 GTSNPN and CDR2 SVGIG (reference sequence).

The rearrangement joins TRBV12-3 or TRBV12-4 to TRBJ1-2; no clear D gene. The CDR3 spans 13 residues. Trimming left V 3 bases short and J 3 bases short, with 8 bases between. The CDR3 region is CASSLGGYYGYTF. CDR3 in DNA: TGTGCCAGCAGTTTGGGAGGGTACTATGGCTACACCTTC.

The gene calls are TRBV19 and TRBJ1-6, with a weak D call TRBD1 (5 bases). V lost 5 bases and J 7 bases, leaving 21 bases between the germline ends. Germline values: CDR1 LNHDA, CDR2 SQIVND (reference sequence). The CDR3 has 17 amino acids. The CDR3 is CASSEDSFRPENSPLHF. The CDR3 bases are TGTGCCAGTAGTGAAGACAGCTTTAGACCGGAAAATTCACCCCTCCACTTT.

This rearrangement joins TRBV6-5 to TRBJ2-1, with D unresolved. CDR3 size: 13 residues. V shed 7 bases and J shed 4 bases, with 11 bases lying between them. Germline V lookup: CDR1 MNHEY, CDR2 SVGAGI. The DNA of the CDR3 is TGTGCCAGCAACCCGACTCCTTACAATGAGCAGTTCTTC. Protein sequence: CASNPTPYNEQFF.

V gene TRBV3-1 (or the pseudogene TRBV3-2) combines with J gene TRBJ1-3; 8 nucleotides align to TRBD1. Germline V CDR1 and CDR2: LGHDT, YNNKEL (reference sequence). The CDR3 consists of 15 residues. The V gene end was trimmed by 7 bases and the J gene end by 6 bases; junction bases not matched to a gene: 11. In nucleotides, the CDR3 is TGTGCCAGCACACTAGGACAGGGAGGGGTAAACACCATATATTTT. Translated, it gives CASTLGQGGVNTIYF.

J is TRBJ1-2 and V is TRBV13; 10 bases line up with TRBD1. Germline V CDR1 and CDR2: PRHDT, FYEKMQ (reference sequence). The CDR3 has 14 amino acids. Unmatched junction bases numbered 2, after V lost 4 bases and J lost 3 bases. CDR3 region: CASSSGQGHYGYTF. Here the CDR3 DNA reads TGTGCCAGCAGCTCGGGACAGGGGCACTATGGCTACACCTTC.

The chain links TRBV11-2 to TRBJ2-7; a possible D gene is TRBD2 (5 bases). Between the trimmed V and J ends, which lost 5 bases and 1 base, there was a span of 27 bases. The CDR3 is 19 residues long. The germline V gene encodes CDR1 SGHAT and CDR2 FQNNGV. The CDR3 sequence is CASSPVGKKGLTKSYEQYF. DNA of the CDR3: TGTGCCAGCAGCCCAGTGGGAAAGAAAGGACTGACAAAATCCTACGAGCAGTACTTC.

This clone occurred once. V usage is TRBV19 and J usage is TRBJ1-1; TRBD1 aligns across 11 bases. Germline CDR1 LNHDA, CDR2 SQIVND (reference sequence). The CDR3 contains 15 residues. V shed 7 bases, J shed 0 bases, and the junction held 4 bases outside the gene matches. The CDR3 is CASKGQGAMNTEAFF. The CDR3 DNA is TGTGCCAGTAAAGGACAGGGGGCAATGAACACTGAAGCTTTCTTT. The entire variable domain, with the rest obtained from reference TRBV19 and TRBJ1-1, is as follows: DGGITQSPKYLFRKEGQNVTLSCEQNLNHDAMYWYRQDPGQGLRLIYYSQIVNDFQKGDIAEGYSVSREKKESFPLTVTSAQKNPTAFYLCASKGQGAMNTEAFFGQGTRLTVV.

The gene calls are TRBV18 and TRBJ2-1; D may be TRBD1 (6 bases). Germline CDR1 reads KGHSH; CDR2 reads LQKENI. V gave up 6 bases and J gave up 7 bases, with 10 bases separating them. The CDR3 length is 12 residues. The CDR3 here is CASSLTGNEQFF. The CDR3 nucleotides are TGTGCCAGCTCCTTAACAGGGAATGAGCAGTTCTTC.